This T cell receptor (beta chain) was sequenced for a study of memory CD4+ T cells and cytomegalovirus serostatus. Turning to the study itself: Healthy Belgian adult donors included several CMV-positive and some 23 CMV-negative people.

For this clone: The same CDR3 arises from other DNA sequences in this sample as well.

Data came from immunoSEQ multiplex PCR; TCRdb stores just in-frame clones and leaves some out. The sample records under 50,000 clones, 75% to 85% being singletons. Single viable CD3+CD4+CD8-CD45RO+ cells were sorted as the memory CD4+ T cells. In germline, CDR1 is LNHDA, CDR2 SQIVND (reference sequence). The CDR3 is made up of 12 amino acids. V gave up 3 bases and J gave up 3 bases, with 3 bases separating them. The clonotype originates from an adult in good health and CMV-seronegative. This chain uses TRBV19 with TRBJ1-5; D remains ambiguous. Source material: memory CD4+ T cells from blood. DNA for the CDR3: TGTGCCAGTAGTATTTCCAATCAGCCCCAGCATTTT. This sequence encodes CASSISNQPQHF.